These 25 T cell receptor beta chains were all obtained from the same sample, sequenced in a study of shared clonotypes between healthy human individuals (dated by TCRdb to the early 2020s). Library generation was performed with the immunoSEQ multiplex PCR assay. Held by TCRdb, this immuneACCESS table contains in-frame sequences only and omits some clones. Under half of the omission traces to an unresolved V gene where checked; the cause of the rest is unknown. Recorded for this sample are around 1,100,000 clones; 60% to 80% of them occurred a single time. The biggest ten clones account for 0.89% of the sample. The specimen sequenced was memory CD4+ T cells from PBMCs. In the paper's terms, the cell subset or site label means: CD45RA-negative fraction. Source of these receptors: a man between 18 and 29 years old in good health. Some clones in this sample may be carry-over from other donors' samples.

The rearrangement links TRBV5-1 to TRBJ1-1; D unresolved. V lost 2 bases and J lost 4, with 18 bases in between. CDR1 is SGHRS, CDR2 YFSETQ, per germline. The CDR3 is 16 amino acids. The CDR3 here is CASSFIPGGSLTEAFF. DNA of the CDR3: TGCGCCAGCAGCTTCATTCCCGGAGGCAGCCTCACTGAAGCTTTCTTT.

The chain recombines TRBV28 with TRBJ2-3, with D possibly matching TRBD2 (6 bases). The CDR3 has 13 amino acids. Trimming removed 7 bases at V and 1 base at J, with 9 bases between. Germline-derived CDR1 and CDR2 are MDHEN and SYDVKM. CDR3 in amino acids: CASMPSGTDTQYF. The CDR3 bases are TGTGCCAGCATGCCTAGCGGCACAGATACGCAGTATTTT.

This clone has only one observation. J is TRBJ2-1 and V is TRBV4-3; D might be TRBD1 (7 bases). Between the trimmed V and J ends, which lost 0 bases and 9 bases, there was a span of 15 bases. The CDR3 is made up of 15 amino acids. Per germline, CDR1 LGHNA and CDR2 YSLEER. CDR3 protein: CASSQDRGRRVEQFF. The CDR3 nucleotides read TGCGCCAGCAGCCAAGATAGGGGGCGGAGGGTTGAGCAGTTCTTC.

The chain joins TRBV2 to TRBJ2-3, with TRBD2 identical over 10 bases. CDR1 SNHLY and CDR2 FYNNEI come from the germline V gene. The CDR3 is made up of 14 amino acids. V lost 7 bases to trimming and J lost 7 bases; unmatched junction nucleotides: 8. The CDR3 coding sequence is TGTGCCAGCACCCCCACTAGCGGGGATAATACGCAGTATTTT. Residues: CASTPTSGDNTQYF.

The chain uses TRBV10-2 and TRBJ1-2; a weak D match, TRBD1 (6 bases). V shed 0 bases and J shed 7 bases, with 9 bases lying between them. Looked up from germline, CDR1 is WSHSY and CDR2 is SAAADI. The CDR3 length is 13 residues. The chain's CDR3 is CASSESQGGGYTF. The CDR3 nucleotides read TGCGCCAGCAGTGAGTCACAGGGTGGTGGCTACACCTTC.

The chain couples TRBV5-1 to TRBJ1-1; 8 bases line up with TRBD1. This CDR3 has 15 amino acids. Trimming at V came to 4 bases and at J to 4 bases, leaving 9 bases not matched to a gene. Germline assignment: CDR1 SGHRS and CDR2 YFSETQ. The CDR3 here is CASSPDRAVGTEAFF. DNA of the CDR3: TGCGCCAGCAGCCCGGACAGGGCCGTTGGCACTGAAGCTTTCTTT.

The genes are TRBV6-6 and TRBJ2-7; the D is unclear. Germline assignment: CDR1 MNHNY and CDR2 SVGAGI (reference sequence). The CDR3 has 13 amino acids. V dropped 3 bases and J dropped 4 bases, with 10 bases sitting between them. CDR3 in DNA: TGTGCCAGCAGTTATTCGGAAAGTTACGAGCAGTACTTC. This sequence encodes CASSYSESYEQYF.

This chain joins TRBV5-4 and TRBJ1-1; D not certain. CDR1 and CDR2 from the germline V gene are SGHNT and YYREEE (reference sequence). Trimming left V 2 bases short and J 2 bases short, with 7 bases between. There are 13 residues in the CDR3. The CDR3 nucleotides read TGTGCCAGCAGCTTCCAGGAAAACACTGAAGCTTTCTTT. The encoded protein is CASSFQENTEAFF.

The J gene is TRBJ2-3, the V gene TRBV20-1; unclear D gene. This CDR3 has 11 residues. Trimming stripped 5 bases from V and 6 bases from J, with 9 bases between. CDR1 and CDR2 from the germline V gene are DFQATT and SNEGSKA (reference sequence). In nucleotides, the CDR3 is TGCAGTGCTCGCTCAATGGATACGCAGTATTTT. It encodes CSARSMDTQYF.

V gene TRBV10-3 combines with J gene TRBJ2-7; D is undetermined. V lost 6 bases to trimming and J lost 4 bases, with 10 bases between them. This CDR3 is built from 12 residues. Germline V gene sequence: CDR1 ENHRY, CDR2 SYGVKD. CDR3 residues: CAISPLLYEQYF. The DNA of the CDR3 is TGTGCCATCAGCCCCTTGCTGTACGAGCAGTACTTC.

The rearrangement uses TRBV10-3 and TRBJ2-1; 7 bases are a match to TRBD2. This CDR3 spans 15 amino acids. Germline V lookup: CDR1 ENHRY, CDR2 SYGVKD. Trimming took 3 bases from V and 2 from J; bases not matched to a gene: 4. The CDR3 DNA follows: TGTGCCATCAGTGACCTCGGGAGGACCTACAATGAGCAGTTCTTC. Its translation is CAISDLGRTYNEQFF.

The chain joins TRBV11-3 to TRBJ2-1; 7 bases fit TRBD2. The CDR3 has 16 amino acids. Germline V gene lookup returns CDR1 SGHNT and CDR2 YENEEA. V lost 4 bases to trimming and J lost 1 base; unmatched junction nucleotides: 7. The chain's CDR3 is CASSSGREWSYNEQFF. The CDR3 DNA sequence: TGTGCCAGCAGCTCGGGGCGGGAGTGGTCCTACAATGAGCAGTTCTTC.

This chain links TRBV6-6 with TRBJ1-2; no clear D gene. The CDR3 loop spans 16 amino acids. In germline, CDR1 is MNHNY, CDR2 SVGAGI (reference sequence). V was pared by 5 bases and J by 2 bases, with 18 bases between. This CDR3 is CASSHLPRQQNYGYTF. DNA of the CDR3: TGTGCCAGCAGTCACCTACCTCGGCAGCAAAACTATGGCTACACCTTC.

This chain joins TRBV30 and TRBJ1-4; 7 nucleotides line up with TRBD1. The CDR3 is 12 residues long. Trimming removed 7 bases from V and 7 bases from J; junction bases left unmatched: 6. Per the germline V gene, CDR1 is GTSNPN and CDR2 is SVGIG (reference sequence). The CDR3 coding sequence is TGTGCCTCAGGGGGGGCAGTTGAAAAACTGTTTTTT. It codes for CASGGAVEKLFF.

This clone was recorded many times. The chain joins TRBV4-2 to TRBJ2-1; the match to TRBD2 covers 8 bases. The CDR3 is 17 residues long. Per germline, CDR1 LGHNA and CDR2 YNFKEQ. The trim removed 1 base at V and 6 bases at J, leaving 11 bases unmatched. CDR3 sequence (DNA): TGTGCCAGCAGCCAAGTTCCGGCCGGGAGGGCCTTCAATGAGCAGTTCTTC. Its protein product is CASSQVPAGRAFNEQFF.

This chain uses TRBV19 with TRBJ1-1; D is possibly TRBD1 (6 bases). The CDR3 is made up of 15 amino acids. Trimming shortened V by 5 bases and J by 5 bases, and 18 bases separated the two germline ends. CDR1 and CDR2 from the germline V gene are LNHDA and SQIVND (reference sequence). The CDR3 spells CASSSQGISGTEAFF. CDR3 bases: TGTGCCAGTAGTTCCCAGGGGATATCAGGGACTGAAGCTTTCTTT.

This chain joins TRBV25-1 and TRBJ2-7; 9 bases line up with TRBD2. This CDR3 is 16 amino acids long. The V segment lost 6 bases and the J segment 7 bases; nucleotides outside the gene matches: 16. The germline gives CDR1 MGHDK, CDR2 SYGVNS. The chain's CDR3 is CASRLGTSWSRGEQYF. The CDR3 DNA sequence: TGTGCCAGCAGATTAGGGACTAGCTGGAGTCGAGGTGAGCAGTACTTC.

The CDR3 is CASRGPGTSGISEQYF. The CDR3 nucleotides read TGTGCCAGCAGGGGACCCGGGACTAGCGGGATATCCGAGCAGTACTTC. The chain uses TRBV2 and TRBJ2-7; 13 nucleotides align to TRBD2. CDR1 and CDR2 (germline): SNHLY, FYNNEI. The CDR3 consists of 16 residues. Losses at the gene ends were 6 bases for V and 6 bases for J; bases not matched to a gene: 11.

This chain uses TRBV4-3 with TRBJ2-6; D may correspond to TRBD1 or TRBD2 (6 bases each). The V and J ends lost 4 bases and 0 bases respectively, with 10 bases between them. The CDR3 consists of 16 residues. Germline V gives CDR1 LGHNA, CDR2 YSLEER. CDR3 amino acids: CASSPRGDSGANVLTF. In DNA, the CDR3 is TGCGCCAGCAGCCCAAGGGGGGACTCTGGGGCCAACGTCCTGACTTTC.

Comments on this clone: A far larger clone lies a single base away; this is likely a read error. The chain has TRBV5-1 and TRBJ2-3; D not certain. Germline lookup yields CDR1 SGHRS and CDR2 YFSETQ. The CDR3 totals 12 residues. V lost 2 bases, J lost 2 bases, and 3 bases lay in between. CDR3 protein: CASSFDTDTQYF. The DNA for the CDR3 is TGCGCCAGCAGCTTTGACACAGATACGCAGTATTTT.

This chain links TRBV6-5 with TRBJ2-3, with a possible D match to TRBD2 (5 bases). Trimming shortened V by 7 bases and J by 6 bases, and 17 bases separated the two germline ends. This CDR3 is built from 14 residues. The germline gives CDR1 MNHEY, CDR2 SVGAGI. This CDR3 reads CASTSGGRGDTQYF. The CDR3, as DNA: TGTGCCAGCACGTCCGGAGGACGAGGGGATACGCAGTATTTT.

This rearrangement joins TRBV5-1 to TRBJ2-4; possibly TRBD1 for D (5 bases). Germline V gives CDR1 SGHRS, CDR2 YFSETQ. V was pared by 1 base and J by 5 bases, with 16 bases between. The CDR3 length is 16 residues. The CDR3 region is CASSLYQGRWENIQYF. CDR3 nucleotide sequence: TGCGCCAGCAGCTTGTATCAGGGCCGTTGGGAAAACATTCAGTACTTC.

The genes are TRBV5-1 and TRBJ1-1; D unresolved. Trimming took 1 base from V and 4 from J, leaving 8 bases between them. The length of the CDR3 is 13 residues. Looked up from germline, CDR1 is SGHRS and CDR2 is YFSETQ. The DNA for the CDR3 is TGCGCCAGCAGCTTGTTAGGGTTCACTGAAGCTTTCTTT. The encoded protein is CASSLLGFTEAFF.

The rearrangement uses TRBV5-6 and TRBJ1-2; the match to TRBD1 covers 8 bases. The junction had 3 bases not matched to a gene; V was cut back by 5 bases and J by 3 bases. From germline, CDR1 is SGHDT and CDR2 YYEEEE. The CDR3 consists of 13 residues. The CDR3 loop is CASSQQGDYGYTF. The CDR3, as DNA: TGTGCCAGCAGTCAACAGGGGGACTATGGCTACACCTTC.

The J gene is TRBJ2-7, the V gene TRBV5-1, with TRBD1 matching over 7 bases. CDR1 and CDR2 from the germline V gene are SGHRS and YFSETQ. V trimming: 4 bases; J trimming: 1 base; junction bases outside the gene matches: 14. The CDR3 runs to 17 residues. The CDR3 region has the DNA TGCGCCAGCAGCCGGGAACACCAGACAGGGCCTTCCTACGAGCAGTACTTC. The encoded protein is CASSREHQTGPSYEQYF.